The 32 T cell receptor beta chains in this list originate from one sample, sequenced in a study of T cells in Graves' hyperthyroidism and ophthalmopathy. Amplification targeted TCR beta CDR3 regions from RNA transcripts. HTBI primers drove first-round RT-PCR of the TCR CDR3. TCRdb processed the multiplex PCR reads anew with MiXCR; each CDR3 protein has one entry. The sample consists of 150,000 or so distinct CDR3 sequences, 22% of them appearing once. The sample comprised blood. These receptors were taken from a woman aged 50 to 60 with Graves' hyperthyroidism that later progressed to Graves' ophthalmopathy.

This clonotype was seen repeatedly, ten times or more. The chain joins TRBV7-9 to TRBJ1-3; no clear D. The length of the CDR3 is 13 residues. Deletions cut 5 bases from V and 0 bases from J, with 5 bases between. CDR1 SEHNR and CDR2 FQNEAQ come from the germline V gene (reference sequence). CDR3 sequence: CASSHNSGNTIYF. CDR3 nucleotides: TGTGCCAGCAGCCACAACTCTGGAAACACCATATATTTT.

This CDR3 reads CSSDRVVFSNEQFF. CDR3 nucleotides: TGCAGCTCGGACAGGGTCGTGTTCAGCAATGAGCAGTTCTTC. This chain connects TRBV29-1 to TRBJ2-1; 8 bases map to TRBD1. J was trimmed by 6 bases and V by 8 bases; bases with no gene match: 12. Germline V lookup: CDR1 SQVTM, CDR2 ANQGSEA. CDR3 length: 14 amino acids.

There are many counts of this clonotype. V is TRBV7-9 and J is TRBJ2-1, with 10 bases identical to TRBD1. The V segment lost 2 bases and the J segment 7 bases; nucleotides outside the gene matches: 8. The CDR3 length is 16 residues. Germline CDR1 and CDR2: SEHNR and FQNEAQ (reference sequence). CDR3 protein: CASSLTGTGVVNEQFF. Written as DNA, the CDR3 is TGTGCCAGCAGCTTAACCGGGACAGGGGTCGTGAATGAGCAGTTCTTC.

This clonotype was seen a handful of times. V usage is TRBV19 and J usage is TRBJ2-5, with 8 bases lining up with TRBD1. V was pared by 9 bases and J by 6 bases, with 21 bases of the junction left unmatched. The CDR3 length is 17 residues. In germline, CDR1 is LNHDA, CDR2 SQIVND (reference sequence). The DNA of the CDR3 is TGTGCCAGCCTTTGTGAAAGAAAGGGACAGGCCCCACAGACCCAGTACTTC. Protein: CASLCERKGQAPQTQYF.

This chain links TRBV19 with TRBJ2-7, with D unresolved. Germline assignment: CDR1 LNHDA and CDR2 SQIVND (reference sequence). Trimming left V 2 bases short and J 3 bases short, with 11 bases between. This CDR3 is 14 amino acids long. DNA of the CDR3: TGTGCCAGTAGTATAACGAGGCGGAACTACGAGCAGTACTTC. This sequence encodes CASSITRRNYEQYF.

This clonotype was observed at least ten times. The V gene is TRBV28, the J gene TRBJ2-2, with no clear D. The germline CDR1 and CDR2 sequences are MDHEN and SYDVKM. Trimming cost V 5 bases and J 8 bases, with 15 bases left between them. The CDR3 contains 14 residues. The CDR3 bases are TGTGCCAGCAGTCCTCAAGTAAACGGGGGGGAGCTGTTTTTT. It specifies CASSPQVNGGELFF.

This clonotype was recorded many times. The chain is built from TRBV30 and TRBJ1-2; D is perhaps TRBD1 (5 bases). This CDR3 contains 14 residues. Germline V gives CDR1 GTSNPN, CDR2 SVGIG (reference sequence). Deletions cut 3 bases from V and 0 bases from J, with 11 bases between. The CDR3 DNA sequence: TGTGCCTGGAGGAGGGGCAGCTCTAACTATGGCTACACCTTC. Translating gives CAWRRGSSNYGYTF.

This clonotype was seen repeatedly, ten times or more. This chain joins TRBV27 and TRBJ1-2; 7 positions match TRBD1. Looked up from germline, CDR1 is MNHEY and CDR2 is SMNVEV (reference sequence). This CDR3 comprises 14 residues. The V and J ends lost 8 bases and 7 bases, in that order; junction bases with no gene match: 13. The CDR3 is CASSLDRTDGGYTF. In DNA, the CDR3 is TGTGCCAGCTCTCTGGACAGGACCGACGGTGGCTACACCTTC.

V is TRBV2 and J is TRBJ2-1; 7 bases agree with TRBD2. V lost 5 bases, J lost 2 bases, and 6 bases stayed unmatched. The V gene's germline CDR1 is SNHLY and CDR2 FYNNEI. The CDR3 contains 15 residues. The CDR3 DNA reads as TGTGCCAGCAGTTCTAGCGGATCACCCTACAATGAGCAGTTCTTC. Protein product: CASSSSGSPYNEQFF.

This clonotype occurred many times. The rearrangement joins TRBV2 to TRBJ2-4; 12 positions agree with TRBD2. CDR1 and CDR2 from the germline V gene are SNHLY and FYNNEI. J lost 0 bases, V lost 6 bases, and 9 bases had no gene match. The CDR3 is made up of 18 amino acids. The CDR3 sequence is CASRQAGTSGRAKNIQYF. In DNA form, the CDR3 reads TGTGCCAGCAGGCAGGCTGGGACTAGCGGGCGAGCCAAAAACATTCAGTACTTC.

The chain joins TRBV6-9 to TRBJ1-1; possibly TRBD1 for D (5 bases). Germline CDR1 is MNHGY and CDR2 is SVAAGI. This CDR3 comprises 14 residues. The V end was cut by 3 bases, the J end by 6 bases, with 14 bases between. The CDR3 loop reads CASSYLVKGAEAFF. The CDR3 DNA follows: TGTGCCAGCAGTTACTTAGTGAAAGGGGCTGAAGCTTTCTTT.

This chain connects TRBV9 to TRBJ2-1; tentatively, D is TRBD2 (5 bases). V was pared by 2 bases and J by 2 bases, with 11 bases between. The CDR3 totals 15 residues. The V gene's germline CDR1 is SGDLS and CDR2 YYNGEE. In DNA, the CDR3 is TGTGCCAGCAGCGTGTCAGAGCGGCCCTACAATGAGCAGTTCTTC. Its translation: CASSVSERPYNEQFF.

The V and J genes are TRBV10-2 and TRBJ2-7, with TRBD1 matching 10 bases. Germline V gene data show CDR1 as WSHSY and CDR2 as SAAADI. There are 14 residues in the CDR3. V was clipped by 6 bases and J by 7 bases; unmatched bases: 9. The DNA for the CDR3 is TGCGCCAGCAGGGCCGGGACAGGGGCTTGGGAGCAGTACTTC. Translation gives CASRAGTGAWEQYF.

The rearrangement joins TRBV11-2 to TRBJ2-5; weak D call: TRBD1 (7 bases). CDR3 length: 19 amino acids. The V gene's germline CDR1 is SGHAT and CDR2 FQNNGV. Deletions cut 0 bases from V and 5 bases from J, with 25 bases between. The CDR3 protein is CASSLDLGETGWRGETQYF. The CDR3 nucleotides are TGTGCCAGCAGCTTAGATCTAGGAGAGACAGGGTGGAGGGGGGAGACCCAGTACTTC.

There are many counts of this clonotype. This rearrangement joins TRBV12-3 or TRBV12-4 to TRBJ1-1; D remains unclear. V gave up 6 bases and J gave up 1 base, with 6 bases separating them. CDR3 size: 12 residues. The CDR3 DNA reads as TGTGCCAGCAGAACAAGGAACACTGAAGCTTTCTTT. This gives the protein CASRTRNTEAFF.

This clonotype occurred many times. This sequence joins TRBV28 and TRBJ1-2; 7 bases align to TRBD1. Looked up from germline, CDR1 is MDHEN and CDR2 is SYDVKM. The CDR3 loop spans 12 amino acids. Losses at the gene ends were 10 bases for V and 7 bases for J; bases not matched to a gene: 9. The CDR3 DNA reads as TGTGCCATCCGCGACAGGGCCGGTGGCTACACCTTC. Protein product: CAIRDRAGGYTF.

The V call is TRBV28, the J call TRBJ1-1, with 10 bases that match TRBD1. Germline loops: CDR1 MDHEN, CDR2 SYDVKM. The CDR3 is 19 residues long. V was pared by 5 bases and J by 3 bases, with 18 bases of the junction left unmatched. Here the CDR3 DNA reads TGTGCCAGCAGTCTCCAGGCCCTACGGGACAGGGGAGACGACACTGAAGCTTTCTTT. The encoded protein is CASSLQALRDRGDDTEAFF.

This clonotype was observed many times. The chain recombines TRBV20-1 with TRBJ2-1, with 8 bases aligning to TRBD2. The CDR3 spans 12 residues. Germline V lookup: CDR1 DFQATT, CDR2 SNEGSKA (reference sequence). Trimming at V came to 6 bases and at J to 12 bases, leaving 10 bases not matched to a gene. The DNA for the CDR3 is TGCAGTGCCACCCCTTTTAGCGGGACGCAGTTCTTC. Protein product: CSATPFSGTQFF.

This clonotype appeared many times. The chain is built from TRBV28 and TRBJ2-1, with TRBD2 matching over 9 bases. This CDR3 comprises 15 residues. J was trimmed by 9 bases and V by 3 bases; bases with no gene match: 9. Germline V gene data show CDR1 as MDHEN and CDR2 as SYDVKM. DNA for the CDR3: TGTGCCAGCAGTTTTGGTAGCGGGGGTAGAGTTGAGCAGTTCTTC. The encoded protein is CASSFGSGGRVEQFF.

The CDR3 spells CASRADLSSYNSPLHF. CDR3 in DNA: TGTGCCAGCAGGGCCGATCTTAGCTCCTATAATTCACCCCTCCACTTT. The chain links TRBV6-1 to TRBJ1-6; D is uncertain. V was clipped by 6 bases and J by 0 bases, with 12 bases between them. The CDR3 consists of 16 residues. Looked up from germline, CDR1 is MNHNS and CDR2 is SASEGT.

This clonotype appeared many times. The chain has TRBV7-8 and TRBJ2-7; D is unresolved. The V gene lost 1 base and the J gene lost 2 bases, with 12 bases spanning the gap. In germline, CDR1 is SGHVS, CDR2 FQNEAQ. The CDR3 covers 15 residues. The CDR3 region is CASSLGLGITYEQYF. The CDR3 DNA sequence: TGTGCCAGCAGCTTAGGGCTAGGTATCACCTACGAGCAGTACTTC.

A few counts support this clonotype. CDR3 sequence reads: CASSDPGRRSYYPQHF. The DNA for the CDR3 is TGTGCCAGCAGTGACCCGGGGCGCAGGAGCTACTACCCCCAGCATTTT. The chain recombines TRBV6-4 with TRBJ1-5, with D possibly matching TRBD1 (5 bases). The V end was cut by 2 bases, the J end by 10 bases, with 21 bases between. Germline loops: CDR1 MRHNA, CDR2 SNTAGT. The CDR3 is 16 residues long.

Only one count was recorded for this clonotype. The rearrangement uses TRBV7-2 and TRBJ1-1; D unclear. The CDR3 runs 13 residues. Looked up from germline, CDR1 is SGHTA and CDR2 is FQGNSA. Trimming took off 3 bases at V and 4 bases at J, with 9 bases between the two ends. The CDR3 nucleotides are TGTGCCAGCAGCTTCATGGGGAGCACTGAAGCTTTCTTT. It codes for CASSFMGSTEAFF.

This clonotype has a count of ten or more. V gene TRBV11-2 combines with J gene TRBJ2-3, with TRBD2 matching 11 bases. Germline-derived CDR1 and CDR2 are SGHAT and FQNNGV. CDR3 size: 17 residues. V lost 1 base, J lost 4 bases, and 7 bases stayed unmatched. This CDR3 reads CASSLAILAGGADTQYF. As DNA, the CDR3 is TGTGCCAGCAGCTTAGCAATCCTAGCGGGAGGTGCAGATACGCAGTATTTT.

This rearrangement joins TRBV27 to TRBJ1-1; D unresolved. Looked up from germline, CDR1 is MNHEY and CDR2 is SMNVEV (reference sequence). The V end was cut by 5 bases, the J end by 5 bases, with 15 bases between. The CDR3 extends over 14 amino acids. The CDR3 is CASSRRGGFTEAFF. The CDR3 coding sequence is TGTGCCAGCAGTCGCCGGGGAGGGTTTACTGAAGCTTTCTTT.

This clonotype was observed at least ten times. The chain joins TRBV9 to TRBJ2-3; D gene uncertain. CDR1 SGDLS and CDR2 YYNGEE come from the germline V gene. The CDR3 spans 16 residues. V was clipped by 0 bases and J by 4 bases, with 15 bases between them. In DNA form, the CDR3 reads TGTGCCAGCAGCGTAGGGGGTAGCTTAAAGGCAGATACGCAGTATTTT. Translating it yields CASSVGGSLKADTQYF.

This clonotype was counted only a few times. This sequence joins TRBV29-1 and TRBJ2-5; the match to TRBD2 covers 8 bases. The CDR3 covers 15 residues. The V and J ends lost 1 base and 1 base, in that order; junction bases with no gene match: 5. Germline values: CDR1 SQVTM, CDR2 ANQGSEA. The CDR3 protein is CSVEGGGLPQETQYF. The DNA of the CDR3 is TGCAGCGTTGAAGGCGGGGGGCTACCCCAAGAGACCCAGTACTTC.

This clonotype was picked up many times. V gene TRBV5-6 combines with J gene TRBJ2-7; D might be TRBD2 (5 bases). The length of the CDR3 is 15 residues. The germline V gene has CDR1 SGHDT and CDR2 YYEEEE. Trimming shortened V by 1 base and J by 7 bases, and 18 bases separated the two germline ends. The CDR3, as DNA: TGTGCCAGCAGCTTGTGGCCGAGGAGCGGTGGGGAGCAGTACTTC. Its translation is CASSLWPRSGGEQYF.

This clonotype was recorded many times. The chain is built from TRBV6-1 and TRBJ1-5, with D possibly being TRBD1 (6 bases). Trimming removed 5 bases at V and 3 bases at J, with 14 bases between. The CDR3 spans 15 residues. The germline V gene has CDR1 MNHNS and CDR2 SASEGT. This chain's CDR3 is CASSFQDRNNQPQHF. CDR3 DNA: TGTGCCAGCAGTTTCCAAGACAGGAACAATCAGCCCCAGCATTTT.

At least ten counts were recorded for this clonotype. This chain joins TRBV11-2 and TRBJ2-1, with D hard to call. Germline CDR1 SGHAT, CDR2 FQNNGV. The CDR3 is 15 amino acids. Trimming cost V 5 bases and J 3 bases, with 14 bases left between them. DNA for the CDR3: TGTGCCAGCAGCACAAATATTTTAGGCTACAATGAGCAGTTCTTC. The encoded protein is CASSTNILGYNEQFF. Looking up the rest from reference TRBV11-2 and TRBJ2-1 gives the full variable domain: EAGVAQSPRYKIIEKRQSVAFWCNPISGHATLYWYQQILGQGPKLLIQFQNNGVVDDSQLPKDRFSAERLKGVDSTLKIQPAKLEDSAVYLCASSTNILGYNEQFFGPGTRLTVL.

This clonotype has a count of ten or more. The CDR3 DNA sequence: TGTGCCAGCAGGGCCATGGACAGGGAGAACACTGAAGCTTTCTTT. Translating gives CASRAMDRENTEAFF. The rearrangement uses TRBV28 and TRBJ1-1; TRBD1 aligns across 8 bases. V lost 6 bases to trimming and J lost 1 base; unmatched junction nucleotides: 7. CDR1 and CDR2 (germline): MDHEN, SYDVKM. This CDR3 has 15 residues.

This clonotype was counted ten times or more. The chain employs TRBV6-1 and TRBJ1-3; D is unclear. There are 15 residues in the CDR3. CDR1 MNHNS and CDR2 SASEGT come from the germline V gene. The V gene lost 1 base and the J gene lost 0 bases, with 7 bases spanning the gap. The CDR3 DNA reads TGTGCCAGCAGTGAAGGGTTCTACTCTGGAAACACCATATATTTT. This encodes CASSEGFYSGNTIYF.